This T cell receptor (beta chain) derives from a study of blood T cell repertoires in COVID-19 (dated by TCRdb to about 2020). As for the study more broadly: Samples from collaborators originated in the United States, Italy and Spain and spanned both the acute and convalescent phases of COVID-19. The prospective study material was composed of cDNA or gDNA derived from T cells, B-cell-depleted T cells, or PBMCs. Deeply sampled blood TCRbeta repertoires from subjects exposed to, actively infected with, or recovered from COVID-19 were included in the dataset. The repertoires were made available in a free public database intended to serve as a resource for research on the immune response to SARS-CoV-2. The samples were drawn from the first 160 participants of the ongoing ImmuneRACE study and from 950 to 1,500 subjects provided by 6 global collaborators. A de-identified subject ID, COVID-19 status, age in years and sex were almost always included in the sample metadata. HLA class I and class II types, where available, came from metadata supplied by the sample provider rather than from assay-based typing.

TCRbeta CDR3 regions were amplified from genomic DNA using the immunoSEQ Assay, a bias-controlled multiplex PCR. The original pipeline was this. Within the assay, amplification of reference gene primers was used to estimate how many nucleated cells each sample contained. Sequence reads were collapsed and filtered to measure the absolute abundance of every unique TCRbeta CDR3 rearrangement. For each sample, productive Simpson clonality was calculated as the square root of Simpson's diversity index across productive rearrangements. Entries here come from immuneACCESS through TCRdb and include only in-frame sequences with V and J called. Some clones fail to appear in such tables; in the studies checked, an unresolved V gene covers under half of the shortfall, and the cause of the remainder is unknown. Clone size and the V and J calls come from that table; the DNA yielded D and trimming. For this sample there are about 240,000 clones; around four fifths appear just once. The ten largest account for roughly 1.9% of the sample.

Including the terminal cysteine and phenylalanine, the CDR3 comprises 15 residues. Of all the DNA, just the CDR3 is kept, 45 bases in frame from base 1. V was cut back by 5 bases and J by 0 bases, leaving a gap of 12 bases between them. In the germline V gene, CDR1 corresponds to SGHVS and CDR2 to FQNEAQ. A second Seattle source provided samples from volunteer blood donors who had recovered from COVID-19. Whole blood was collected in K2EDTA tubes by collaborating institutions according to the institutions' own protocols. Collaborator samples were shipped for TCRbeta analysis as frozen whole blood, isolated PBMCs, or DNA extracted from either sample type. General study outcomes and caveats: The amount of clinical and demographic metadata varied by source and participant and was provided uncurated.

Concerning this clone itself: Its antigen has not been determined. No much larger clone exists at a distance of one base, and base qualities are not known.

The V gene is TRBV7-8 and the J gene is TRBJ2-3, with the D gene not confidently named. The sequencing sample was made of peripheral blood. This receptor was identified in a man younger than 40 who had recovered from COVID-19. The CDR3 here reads CASSRLRLSTDTQYF. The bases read TGTGCCAGCAGCCGCCTGAGGTTAAGCACAGATACGCAGTATTTT.